This T cell receptor beta chain was recovered during a study of blood T cell repertoires in COVID-19 (dated by TCRdb to between 2020 and 2021). Regarding the study in general: Samples covering the acute and convalescent phases of COVID-19 were provided by collaborators in the United States, Italy and Spain. The material from the prospective study consisted of cDNA or gDNA derived from T cells, B-cell-depleted T cells, or PBMCs. Subjects who had been exposed to COVID-19, were actively infected with it, or had recovered from it provided the deeply sampled blood TCRbeta repertoires that made up the dataset. A freely available public database, intended as a resource for researchers studying the immune response to SARS-CoV-2, is where the repertoires were released. The samples were drawn from the first 160 participants of the ongoing ImmuneRACE study and from 1,254 subjects provided by 6 global collaborators. The sample metadata nearly always contained a de-identified subject ID, COVID-19 status, age in years and sex. Where available, HLA class I and class II types were obtained from metadata supplied by the sample provider rather than from assay-based typing.

The germline V gene specifies SNHLY as CDR1 and FYNNEI as CDR2. The CDR3 goes from the cysteine to the phenylalanine over 15 residues. Only the CDR3 part of the read is kept: 45 bases, read in frame from the first base. Compared with germline, V lacks 6 bases and J lacks 3 bases; bases without a gene match: 4. Overall study results and their limits: Clinical and demographic metadata were provided uncurated, with the amount varying by source and participant.

This clone was counted only a few times. Which antigen it targets is not known. There are no base qualities to consult, and no much larger clone falls within one base. TCRbeta CDR3 regions were amplified from genomic DNA by means of the immunoSEQ Assay, a bias-controlled multiplex PCR. The paper's data handling went like this. Nucleated cell counts per sample were estimated from amplification of reference gene primers within the assay. To quantify the absolute abundance of each unique TCRbeta CDR3 rearrangement, sequence reads were collapsed and filtered. Productive Simpson clonality was computed per sample as the square root of Simpson's diversity index over productive rearrangements. TCRdb carries this immuneACCESS record with in-frame sequences only. Its versions omit some clonotypes, under half of them owing to an unresolved V gene in the studies checked, with the rest unexplained. The V and J calls and clone size were taken over from that table, and D and trimming were inferred from the DNA. The sample table lists under 200,000 clones, 70% to 90% of them with a count of one. About a fifth of the sample is in the top ten clones.

Each collaborating institution followed its own protocols to collect whole blood in K2EDTA tubes. For TCRbeta analysis, collaborators shipped samples as frozen whole blood, isolated PBMCs, or DNA extracted from either of those sample types. The receptor chain draws on TRBV2 and TRBJ1-5, and TRBD1 aligns with 11 junction nucleotides. This sequence was found in a man in his 60s with active or convalescent COVID-19. The sequencing input was peripheral blood. In nucleotide form, the sequence is TGTGCCAGCAGACTGGACAGGGGGCTCAATCAGCCCCAGCATTTT. Translated, it gives CASRLDRGLNQPQHF.